Below, one TCR beta chain is given with its context. This CDR3 has 16 residues. CDR1 and CDR2 from the germline V gene are SEHNR and FQNEAQ (reference sequence). V shed 3 bases and J 7 bases; nucleotides not matched to a gene: 10. Genomic DNA from each subset was divided evenly over several immunoSEQ plates. Study processing details: Sequence data from immunoSEQ were junction-only and lacked quality scores; consequently, filtering differed. Assay: immunoSEQ multiplex PCR; the TCRdb copy retains only in-frame clones and omits some. Clone size and the V and J calls come from that table; the DNA yielded D and trimming. Found here are 1.4 million or so clones, around 98.5% of them singletons; the top ten hold around 0.33%. The sample comes from a study of shared clonotypes between healthy human individuals. Study-level background: The study used three CD4 naive, three CD4 memory, two CD8 naive and one CD8 memory plate per donor.

Donation came from healthy HIV-negative adults that had no recent acute infections or vaccinations. The sequence was collected from a man younger than 40 in good health. The rearrangement links TRBV7-9 to TRBJ2-1, with 9 bases aligning to TRBD2. Sequenced sample: naive CD4+ T cells sorted from blood. Regarding subset: CD45RA+ positively selected. The CDR3 nucleotides read TGTGCCAGCAGCTTGGGGAGCGGGAGGTCCTCTAATGAGCAGTTCTTC. Protein: CASSLGSGRSSNEQFF.